The 17 T cell receptor beta chains given below trace back to one sample, sequenced in a study of CD8+CD57+ T cells in acquired aplastic anemia. TCR beta VDJ and CDR3 profiling used genomic DNA as template. From the reads, TCRdb called clonotypes with MiXCR, one entry per CDR3 protein. Of about 160,000 distinct CDR3 sequences in the sample, 45% to 50% were seen once. For sequencing, patients were chosen who had shown expansion of CD8+CD57+ cells by flow cytometry. The specimen was sorted CD4+, CD8+, or CD8+CD57+ T cells (not recorded which) from PBMCs. The receptors originated from a human donor with aplastic anemia.

The genes are TRBV7-2 and TRBJ2-5, with TRBD1 as a possible D gene (6 bases). The V end was cut by 5 bases, the J end by 1 base, with 11 bases between. The CDR3 spans 14 residues. Germline loops: CDR1 SGHTA, CDR2 FQGNSA. The CDR3 bases are TGTGCCAGCAGCGTAGGACAGACCCAAGAGACCCAGTACTTC. Protein sequence: CASSVGQTQETQYF.

As concerns this clonotype: With a much larger clone just one base away, this may be a read error. This sequence joins TRBV7-9 and TRBJ2-7, with 14 positions matching TRBD2. The CDR3 is made up of 15 amino acids. J was trimmed by 5 bases and V by 5 bases; bases with no gene match: 5. CDR1 is SEHNR, CDR2 FQNEAQ, per germline (reference sequence). The CDR3: CASSPVTSGRDEQYF. In DNA form, the CDR3 reads TGTGCCAGCAGCCCAGTGACTAGCGGGAGGGACGAGCAGTACTTC.

For this clonotype: A much more abundant neighbour one base away suggests this may be a read error. CDR3 DNA sequence: TGTGCCAGCAGCGCGGGACTAGCGGTTCACAATGAGCAGTCCTTC. Its protein is CASSAGLAVHNEQSF. The chain combines TRBV9 with TRBJ2-1; 11 bases are shared with TRBD2. The CDR3 covers 15 residues. Per the germline V gene, CDR1 is SGDLS and CDR2 is YYNGEE.

The V and J genes are TRBV19 and TRBJ1-4; maybe TRBD1 (5 bases). This CDR3 contains 14 residues. V lost 0 bases, J lost 11 bases, and 13 bases lay in between. Per germline, CDR1 LNHDA and CDR2 SQIVND (reference sequence). The CDR3 coding sequence is TGTGCCAGTAGTATAGATTCCGGGACGGCTAAACTGTTTTTT. Translating gives CASSIDSGTAKLFF.

The chain carries TRBV10-3 and TRBJ2-7; possibly TRBD1 for D (8 bases). CDR1 is ENHRY and CDR2 is SYGVKD in the germline V gene. Trimming removed 11 bases from V and 4 bases from J, with 18 bases in between. There are 13 residues in the CDR3. The DNA for the CDR3 is TGTGCCGCGTCCGCGGGGGACAGGTACGAGCAGTACTTC. Amino acid sequence: CAASAGDRYEQYF.

There are many counts of this clonotype. V and J are TRBV5-1 and TRBJ1-2, with D perhaps TRBD1 (5 bases). The CDR3 is made up of 14 amino acids. Trimming pared 4 bases from V and 4 bases from J, leaving 14 bases between. Germline V CDR1 and CDR2: SGHRS, YFSETQ. CDR3: CASSPVGGSYGYTF. The CDR3 DNA reads TGCGCCAGCAGCCCGGTGGGGGGTTCCTATGGCTACACCTTC.

Ten or more counts support this clonotype. This rearrangement joins TRBV10-2 to TRBJ2-5; D is undetermined. Trimming pared 10 bases from V and 2 bases from J, leaving 17 bases between. Germline V gene lookup returns CDR1 WSHSY and CDR2 SAAADI. The CDR3 spans 14 residues. The CDR3 is CATNPTAYQETQYF. DNA for the CDR3: TGCGCCACCAACCCGACGGCTTATCAAGAGACCCAGTACTTC.

V is TRBV4-1 and J is TRBJ1-1; 7 nucleotides agree with TRBD1. The CDR3 is made up of 16 amino acids. The V and J ends lost 0 bases and 0 bases, in that order; junction bases with no gene match: 4. CDR1 and CDR2 (germline): MGHRA, YSYEKL. The CDR3 DNA is TGCGCCAGCAGCCAAGATCCCACAGGGGTGAACACTGAAGCTTTCTTT. Residues: CASSQDPTGVNTEAFF.

In its sample, this clonotype was seen a few times. The rearrangement links TRBV30 to TRBJ1-1; no reliable D call. V shed 0 bases and J shed 3 bases, with 8 bases lying between them. CDR1 is GTSNPN and CDR2 is SVGIG in the germline V gene (reference sequence). CDR3 size: 13 residues. The CDR3 sequence: CAWSVSGDTEAFF. CDR3 nucleotides: TGTGCCTGGAGTGTAAGTGGGGACACTGAAGCTTTCTTT.

This clonotype has only one observation. CDR3 protein: CASRWGQDTDTQYF. In DNA, the CDR3 is TGTGCCAGCAGGTGGGGACAGGACACAGATACGCAGTATTTT. The chain uses TRBV7-8 and TRBJ2-3, with 8 bases aligning to TRBD1. Germline V gene sequence: CDR1 SGHVS, CDR2 FQNEAQ. V gave up 6 bases and J gave up 2 bases; unmatched junction bases: 4. The CDR3 is made up of 14 amino acids.

This clonotype was observed a handful of times. This chain uses TRBV20-1 with TRBJ2-1; no definite D call. The germline V and J ends were trimmed by 5 bases and 7 bases, with 9 bases remaining between them. The germline V gene has CDR1 DFQATT and CDR2 SNEGSKA (reference sequence). The CDR3 loop spans 11 amino acids. The CDR3 is CSAGSTNEQFF. DNA for the CDR3: TGCAGTGCTGGAAGCACAAATGAGCAGTTCTTC.

This clonotype was seen at least ten times. This sequence joins TRBV4-3 and TRBJ2-4; D unclear. This CDR3 is built from 13 residues. Germline V gene lookup returns CDR1 LGHNA and CDR2 YSLEER. V lost 1 base, J lost 9 bases, and 10 bases lay in between. As DNA, the CDR3 is TGCGCCAGCAGCCAAGCCATAGGCACCATTCAGTACTTC. It specifies CASSQAIGTIQYF.

The chain uses TRBV20-1 and TRBJ2-3, with D hard to call. Germline V CDR1 and CDR2: DFQATT, SNEGSKA (reference sequence). This CDR3 spans 13 amino acids. V was pared by 4 bases and J by 2 bases, with 10 bases between. The CDR3 coding sequence is TGCAGTGCTACTATCTCAGCCACAGATACGCAGTATTTT. Translation gives CSATISATDTQYF.

Many counts were recorded for this clonotype. The chain has TRBV2 and TRBJ1-1, with D uncertain. Germline values: CDR1 SNHLY, CDR2 FYNNEI. V was shortened by 2 bases and J by 1 base, with 14 bases between the two germline ends. This CDR3 has 16 residues. Here the CDR3 DNA reads TGTGCCAGCAGTGAACCGAAAGTTTCAGGGAACACTGAAGCTTTCTTT. It encodes CASSEPKVSGNTEAFF. Variable domain in full (rest from reference TRBV2 and TRBJ1-1): EPEVTQTPSHQVTQMGQEVILRCVPISNHLYFYWYRQILGQKVEFLVSFYNNEISEKSEIFDDQFSVERPDGSNFTLKIRSTKLEDSAMYFCASSEPKVSGNTEAFFGQGTRLTVV.

This clonotype was observed many times. V and J are TRBV14 and TRBJ2-7, with D unclear. The germline gives CDR1 SGHDN, CDR2 FVKESK. V lost 0 bases and J 2 bases, leaving 11 bases between the germline ends. The CDR3 extends over 15 amino acids. The CDR3 sequence is CASSQDKRYTYEQYF. The CDR3 DNA reads as TGTGCCAGCAGCCAAGATAAGAGATATACCTACGAGCAGTACTTC. Full variable domain (remainder filled in from reference TRBV14 and TRBJ2-7): EAGVTQFPSHSVIEKGQTVTLRCDPISGHDNLYWYRRVMGKEIKFLLHFVKESKQDESGMPNNRFLAERTGGTYSTLKVQPAELEDSGVYFCASSQDKRYTYEQYFGPGTRLTVT.

The J gene is TRBJ1-2, the V gene TRBV29-1; no definite D call. The CDR3 consists of 14 residues. V was cut by 0 bases and J by 0 bases, with 8 bases left in between. Germline loops: CDR1 SQVTM, CDR2 ANQGSEA. CDR3 sequence reads: CSVEDGTANYGYTF. CDR3 bases: TGCAGCGTTGAAGATGGCACAGCTAACTATGGCTACACCTTC.

V and J are TRBV20-1 and TRBJ2-1, with a weak D call TRBD2 (6 bases). V was trimmed by 4 bases and J by 6 bases, leaving 16 bases between them. This CDR3 is 14 amino acids long. Germline loops: CDR1 DFQATT, CDR2 SNEGSKA (reference sequence). The CDR3 region has the DNA TGCAGTGCTATTCCGGGGCGGGACGGCAATGAGCAGTTCTTC. This translates into CSAIPGRDGNEQFF.